This T cell receptor (beta chain) emerged from a study of identical twins. The CDR3 consists of 14 residues. Unmatched junction bases numbered 6, after V lost 5 bases and J lost 5 bases. TCRdb re-derived calls from the 5' RACE reads in MiXCR, one entry per CDR3 protein. The sample lists some 760,000 distinct CDR3 sequences, about 20% occurring once. This clonotype was seen more than once but under ten times. These data were likewise used in another study, on T cells expressing NK-cell markers. In that study: There were seven HCMV-seropositive donors and one seronegative donor among the eight sequenced. Top CD8+ clonotypes included the dominant CD3+CD56+NKG2C+ clonotypes in a handful of donors. Certain NKG2C+ T cell clones were expanded, and their HCMV specificity remained unclear.

The clonotype originates from a woman younger than 30 in good health. The chain is built from TRBV12-3 or TRBV12-4 and TRBJ1-5; 7 nucleotides agree with TRBD1. The sequenced sample was PBMCs. The CDR3 coding sequence is TGTGCCAGCAGTCTACAGGGGACGGATCAGCCCCAGCATTTT. Its protein product is CASSLQGTDQPQHF.